The T cell receptor (beta chain) under discussion was sequenced for a study of blood T cell repertoires in COVID-19. Libraries were prepared by immunoSEQ multiplex PCR; TCRdb keeps only in-frame clonotypes and omits some of them. The table has some 400,000 clones, 91% seen once. V was trimmed by 1 base and J by 7 bases, leaving 10 bases between them. The CDR3 spans 13 residues. Per the germline V gene, CDR1 is LNHDA and CDR2 is SQIVND (reference sequence). The rearrangement uses TRBV19 and TRBJ1-2; unclear D gene. What was sequenced was PBMCs or T cells enriched from blood (not recorded which). The TCR comes from a woman aged 40 to 50 who had been exposed to COVID-19. CDR3 sequence: CASSIARAPGYTF. The CDR3, as DNA: TGTGCCAGTAGTATAGCGAGGGCGCCTGGCTACACCTTC.